A single T cell receptor beta chain is shown here with its context. As yet, its antigen is unknown. Produced via immunoSEQ multiplex PCR; TCRdb's table is partial and in-frame only. Of roughly 39,000 clones listed, more than 65% are singletons. The data are from a study of chemoradiotherapy in HPV16-positive cancers. General study findings and limits: HPV-responsive T-cell expansion during chemoradiotherapy was linked to improved recurrence-free survival in HPV16-positive patients. During treatment, candidate HPV-specific clones and E7-related motifs expanded in tumor.

This CDR3 contains 17 residues. Germline V gives CDR1 MGHRA, CDR2 YSYEKL. J lost 3 bases, V lost 4 bases, and 10 bases had no gene match. Here the sequenced sample was blood, taken from a patient who underwent chemoradiotherapy. The TCR sequence derives from a human donor with HPV-associated anogenital cancer. V and J are TRBV4-1 and TRBJ2-7; 12 bases line up with TRBD2. The CDR3 protein is CASSPLFRLAGVYEQYF. The CDR3 bases are TGCGCCAGCAGCCCCCTATTCCGACTAGCGGGGGTCTACGAGCAGTACTTC.